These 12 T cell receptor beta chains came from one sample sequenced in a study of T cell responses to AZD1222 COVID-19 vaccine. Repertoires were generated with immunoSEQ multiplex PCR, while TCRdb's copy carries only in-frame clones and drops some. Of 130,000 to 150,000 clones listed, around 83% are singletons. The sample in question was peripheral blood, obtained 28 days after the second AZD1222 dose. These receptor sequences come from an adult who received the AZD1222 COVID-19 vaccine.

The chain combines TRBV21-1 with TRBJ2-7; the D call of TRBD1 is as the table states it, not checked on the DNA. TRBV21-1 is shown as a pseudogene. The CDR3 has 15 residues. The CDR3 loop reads CASRPRSRGSYEQYF. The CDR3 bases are TGTGCCAGCCGCCCCCGGTCCAGGGGCTCCTACGAGCAGTACTTC.

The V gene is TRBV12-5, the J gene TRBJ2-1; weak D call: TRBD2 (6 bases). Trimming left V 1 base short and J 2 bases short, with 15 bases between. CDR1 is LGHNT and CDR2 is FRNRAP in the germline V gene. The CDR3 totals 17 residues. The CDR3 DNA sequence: TGTGCTAGTGGTTTGGAGAAAGGGTTAGCGGCCTACAATGAGCAGTTCTTC. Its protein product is CASGLEKGLAAYNEQFF.

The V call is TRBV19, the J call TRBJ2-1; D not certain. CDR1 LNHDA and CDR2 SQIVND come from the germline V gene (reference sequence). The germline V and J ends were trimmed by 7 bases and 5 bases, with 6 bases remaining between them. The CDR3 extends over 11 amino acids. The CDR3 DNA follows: TGTGCCAGTACTTATGACAATGAGCAGTTCTTC. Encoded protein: CASTYDNEQFF.

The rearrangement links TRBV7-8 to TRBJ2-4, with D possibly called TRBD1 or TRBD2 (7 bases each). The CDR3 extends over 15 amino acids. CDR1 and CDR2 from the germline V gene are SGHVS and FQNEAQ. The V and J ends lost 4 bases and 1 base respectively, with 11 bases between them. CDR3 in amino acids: CASSWGGGAKNIQYF. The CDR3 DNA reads TGTGCCAGCAGCTGGGGAGGGGGCGCCAAAAACATTCAGTACTTC.

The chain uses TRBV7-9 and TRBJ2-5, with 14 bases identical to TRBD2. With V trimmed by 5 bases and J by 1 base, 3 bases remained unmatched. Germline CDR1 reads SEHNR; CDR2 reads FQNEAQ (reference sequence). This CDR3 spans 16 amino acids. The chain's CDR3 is CASSLGTSGSQETQYF. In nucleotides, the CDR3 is TGTGCCAGCAGCCTTGGGACTAGCGGGAGCCAAGAGACCCAGTACTTC. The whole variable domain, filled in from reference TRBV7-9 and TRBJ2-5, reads DTGVSQNPRHKITKRGQNVTFRCDPISEHNRLYWYRQTLGQGPEFLTYFQNEAQLEKSRLLSDRFSAERPKGSFSTLEIQRTEQGDSAMYLCASSLGTSGSQETQYFGPGTRLLVL.

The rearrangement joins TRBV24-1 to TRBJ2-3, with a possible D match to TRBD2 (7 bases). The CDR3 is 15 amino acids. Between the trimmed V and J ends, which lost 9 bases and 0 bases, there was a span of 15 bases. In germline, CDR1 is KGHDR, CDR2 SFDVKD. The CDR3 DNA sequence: TGTGCCACCGAGGGGGGGTACTCTAGCACAGATACGCAGTATTTT. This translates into CATEGGYSSTDTQYF.

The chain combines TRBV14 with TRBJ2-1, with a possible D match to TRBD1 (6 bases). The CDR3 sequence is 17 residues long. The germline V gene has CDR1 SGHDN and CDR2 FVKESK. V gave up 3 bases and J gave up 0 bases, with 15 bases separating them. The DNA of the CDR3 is TGTGCCAGCAGCCATACGGGACAATTAAGCTCCTACAATGAGCAGTTCTTC. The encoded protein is CASSHTGQLSSYNEQFF.

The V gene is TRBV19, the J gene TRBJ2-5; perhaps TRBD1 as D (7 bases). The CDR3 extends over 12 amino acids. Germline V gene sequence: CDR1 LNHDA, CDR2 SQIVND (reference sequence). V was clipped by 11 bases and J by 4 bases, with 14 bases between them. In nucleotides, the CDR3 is TGTGCCTCTGGCAGGGGGGCAGAGACCCAGTACTTC. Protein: CASGRGAETQYF.

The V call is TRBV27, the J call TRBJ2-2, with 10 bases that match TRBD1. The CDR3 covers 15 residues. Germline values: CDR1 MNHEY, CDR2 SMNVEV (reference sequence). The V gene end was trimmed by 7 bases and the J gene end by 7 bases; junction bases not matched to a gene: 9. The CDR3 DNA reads TGTGCCAGCAATAGACAGGGGGCAGGCGGCGGGGAGCTGTTTTTT. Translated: CASNRQGAGGGELFF.

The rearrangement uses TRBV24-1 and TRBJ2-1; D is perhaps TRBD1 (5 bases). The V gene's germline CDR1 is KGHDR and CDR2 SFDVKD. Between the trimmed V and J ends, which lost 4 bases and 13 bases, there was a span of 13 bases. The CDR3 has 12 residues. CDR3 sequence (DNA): TGTGCCACCAGTGACTCCGACAGCCTTCAGTTCTTC. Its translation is CATSDSDSLQFF.

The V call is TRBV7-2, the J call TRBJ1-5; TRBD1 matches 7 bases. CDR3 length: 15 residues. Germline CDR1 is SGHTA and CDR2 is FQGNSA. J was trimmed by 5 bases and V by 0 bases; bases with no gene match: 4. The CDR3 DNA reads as TGTGCCAGCAGCTTAGCGTCAGGGGGGTATCAGCCCCAGCATTTT. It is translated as CASSLASGGYQPQHF.

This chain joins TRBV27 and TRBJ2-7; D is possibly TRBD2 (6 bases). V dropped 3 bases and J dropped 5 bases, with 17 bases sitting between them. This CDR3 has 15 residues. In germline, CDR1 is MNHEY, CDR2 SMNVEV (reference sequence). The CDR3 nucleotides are TGTGCCAGCAGTTTTCTGGGGGGATCCAACGACGAGCAGTACTTC. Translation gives CASSFLGGSNDEQYF.